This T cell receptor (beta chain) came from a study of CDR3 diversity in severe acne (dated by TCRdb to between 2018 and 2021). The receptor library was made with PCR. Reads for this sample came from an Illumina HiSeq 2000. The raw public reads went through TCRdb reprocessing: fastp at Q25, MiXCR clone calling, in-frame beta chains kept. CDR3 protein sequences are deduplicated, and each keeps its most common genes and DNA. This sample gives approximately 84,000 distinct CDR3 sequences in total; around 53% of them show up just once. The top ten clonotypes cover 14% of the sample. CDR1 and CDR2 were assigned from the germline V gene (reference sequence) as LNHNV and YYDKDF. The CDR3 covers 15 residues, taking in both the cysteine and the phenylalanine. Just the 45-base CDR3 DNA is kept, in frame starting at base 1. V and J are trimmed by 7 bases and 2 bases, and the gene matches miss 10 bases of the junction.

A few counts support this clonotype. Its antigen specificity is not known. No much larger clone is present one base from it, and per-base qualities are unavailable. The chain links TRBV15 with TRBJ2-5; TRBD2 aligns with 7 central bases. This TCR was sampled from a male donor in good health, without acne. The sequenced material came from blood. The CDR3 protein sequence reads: CATTSSLAIQETQYF. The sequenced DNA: TGTGCCACCACTTCATCACTAGCGATACAAGAGACCCAGTACTTC.